The clone carrying this T cell receptor (beta chain) turned up a few times. The data stem from a study of blood T cell repertoires in COVID-19. For the study at large: COVID-19 samples from acute and convalescent phases originated in the United States, Italy and Spain. The cDNA or gDNA used as material had been derived from T cells, B-cell-depleted T cells, or PBMCs.

The authors' processing: Using reference gene primer amplification, nucleated cell counts were estimated. Sequenced by immunoSEQ multiplex PCR; TCRdb stores in-frame clones only, minus some. D and trimming come from the DNA, and the V and J calls and clone size come from that table. There are about 160,000 clones in the sample; roughly 90% occur only once, and roughly 3.9% lies in the top ten. This TCR derives from a woman between 55 and 75 years old who had recovered from COVID-19. Sequenced sample: peripheral blood.

The CDR3 region has the DNA TGTGCCAGCAGCTTCGCGGAGGGCGTGAACACTGAAGCTTTCTTT. It translates to CASSFAEGVNTEAFF. This sequence joins TRBV11-1 and TRBJ1-1, with D unclear. The germline CDR1 and CDR2 sequences are SGHAT and FQDESV (reference sequence). V was clipped by 3 bases and J by 0 bases, with 11 bases between them. CDR3 length: 15 residues. The whole variable domain, filled in from reference TRBV11-1 and TRBJ1-1, reads EAEVAQSPRYKITEKSQAVAFWCDPISGHATLYWYRQILGQGPELLVQFQDESVVDDSQLPKDRFSAERLKGVDSTLKIQPAELGDSAMYLCASSFAEGVNTEAFFGQGTRLTVV.